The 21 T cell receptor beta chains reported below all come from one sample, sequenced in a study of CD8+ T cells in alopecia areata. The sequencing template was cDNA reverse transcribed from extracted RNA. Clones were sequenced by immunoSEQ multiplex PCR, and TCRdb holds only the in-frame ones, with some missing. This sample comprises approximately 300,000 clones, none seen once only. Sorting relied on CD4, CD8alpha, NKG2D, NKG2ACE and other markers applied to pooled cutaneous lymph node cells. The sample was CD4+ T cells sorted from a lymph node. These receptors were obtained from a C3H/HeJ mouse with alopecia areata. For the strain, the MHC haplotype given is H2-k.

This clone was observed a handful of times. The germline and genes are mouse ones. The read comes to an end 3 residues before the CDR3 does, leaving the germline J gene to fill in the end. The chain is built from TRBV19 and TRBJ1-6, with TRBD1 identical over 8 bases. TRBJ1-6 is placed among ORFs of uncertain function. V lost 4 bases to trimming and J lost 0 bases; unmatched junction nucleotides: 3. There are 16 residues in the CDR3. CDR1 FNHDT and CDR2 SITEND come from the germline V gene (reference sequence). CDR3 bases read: TGTGCCAGCAGTCGACAGGGGAATTCCTATAATTCGCCC. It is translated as CASSRQGNSYNSP. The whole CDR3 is CASSRQGNSYNSPLYF.

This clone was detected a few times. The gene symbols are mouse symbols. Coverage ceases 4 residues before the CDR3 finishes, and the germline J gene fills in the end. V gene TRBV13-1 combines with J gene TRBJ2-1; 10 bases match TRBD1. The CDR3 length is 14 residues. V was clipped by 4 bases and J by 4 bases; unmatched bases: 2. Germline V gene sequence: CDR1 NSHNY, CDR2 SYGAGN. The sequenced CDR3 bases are TGTGCCAGCAGTCGGGACAGGGGATATGCT. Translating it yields CASSRDRGYA. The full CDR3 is CASSRDRGYAEQFF.

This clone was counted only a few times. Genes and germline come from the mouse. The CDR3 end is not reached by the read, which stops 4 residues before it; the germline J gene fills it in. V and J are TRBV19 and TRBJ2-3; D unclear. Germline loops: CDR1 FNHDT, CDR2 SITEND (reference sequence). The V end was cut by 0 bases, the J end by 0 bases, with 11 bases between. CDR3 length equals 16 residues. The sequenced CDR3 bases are TGTGCCAGCAGTATAGCGGTGGGTACTAGTGCAGAA. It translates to CASSIAVGTSAE. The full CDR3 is CASSIAVGTSAETLYF.

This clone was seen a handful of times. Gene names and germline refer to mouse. The chain's CDR3 is CASSEDRAGYNSPLYF. The DNA read from the CDR3 is TGTGCCAGCAGTGAAGACAGGGCAGGCTATAATTCGCCC. This chain connects TRBV13-1 to TRBJ1-6, with 7 bases aligning to TRBD1. The CDR3 extends 3 residues past the end of the read, so its final part is completed from the germline J gene. TRBJ1-6 is an open reading frame whose function is uncertain. The CDR3 spans 16 residues. Trimming cost V 2 bases and J 3 bases; bases outside gene matches: 5. Per the germline V gene, CDR1 is NSHNY and CDR2 is SYGAGN.

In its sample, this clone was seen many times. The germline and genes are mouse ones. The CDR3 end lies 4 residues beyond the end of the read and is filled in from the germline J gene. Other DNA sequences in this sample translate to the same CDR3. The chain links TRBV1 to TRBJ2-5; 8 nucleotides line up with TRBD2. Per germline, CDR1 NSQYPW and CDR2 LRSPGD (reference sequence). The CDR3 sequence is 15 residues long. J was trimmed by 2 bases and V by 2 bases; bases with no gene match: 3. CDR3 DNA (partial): TGCACCTGCAGTGCAAGAACTGGGGGCCAAGAC. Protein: CTCSARTGGQD. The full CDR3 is CTCSARTGGQDTQYF.

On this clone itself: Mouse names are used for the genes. Incomplete CDR3 DNA: TGTGCCAGCAGCCTCTGGGACAGTCAAGAC. Translated, it gives CASSLWDSQD. The entire CDR3 sequence reads CASSLWDSQDTQYF. The chain combines TRBV14 with TRBJ2-5, with 7 bases identical to TRBD1. The read finishes 4 residues shy of the CDR3 end, and the germline J gene is used to complete it. Per germline, CDR1 SGHDT and CDR2 FRDEAV. The V gene end was trimmed by 5 bases and the J gene end by 3 bases; junction bases not matched to a gene: 6. This CDR3 is built from 14 residues.

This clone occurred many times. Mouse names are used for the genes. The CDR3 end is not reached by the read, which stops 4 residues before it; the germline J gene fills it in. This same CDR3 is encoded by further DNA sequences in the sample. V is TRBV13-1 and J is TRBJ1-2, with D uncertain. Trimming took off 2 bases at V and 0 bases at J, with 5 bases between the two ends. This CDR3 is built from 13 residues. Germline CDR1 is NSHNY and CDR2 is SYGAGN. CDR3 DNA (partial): TGTGCCAGCAGTGACCAGGCAAACTCC. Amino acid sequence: CASSDQANS. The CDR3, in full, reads CASSDQANSDYTF.

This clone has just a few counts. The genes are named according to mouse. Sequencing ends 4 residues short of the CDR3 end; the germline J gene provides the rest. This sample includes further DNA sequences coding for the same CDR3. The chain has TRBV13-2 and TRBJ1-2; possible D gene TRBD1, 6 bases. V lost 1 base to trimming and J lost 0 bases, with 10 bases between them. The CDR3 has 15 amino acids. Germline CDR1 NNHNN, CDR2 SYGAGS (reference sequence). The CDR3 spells CASGDPGQANSDYTF. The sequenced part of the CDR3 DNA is TGTGCCAGCGGTGATCCGGGACAAGCAAACTCC.

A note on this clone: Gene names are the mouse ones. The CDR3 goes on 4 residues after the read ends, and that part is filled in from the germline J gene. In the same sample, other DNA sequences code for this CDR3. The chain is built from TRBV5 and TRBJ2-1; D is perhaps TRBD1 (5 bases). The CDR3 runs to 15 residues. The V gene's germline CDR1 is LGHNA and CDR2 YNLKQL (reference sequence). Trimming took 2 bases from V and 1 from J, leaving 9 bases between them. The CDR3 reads CASSQIRENYAEQFF. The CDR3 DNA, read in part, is TGTGCCAGCAGCCAAATCAGGGAAAACTATGCT.

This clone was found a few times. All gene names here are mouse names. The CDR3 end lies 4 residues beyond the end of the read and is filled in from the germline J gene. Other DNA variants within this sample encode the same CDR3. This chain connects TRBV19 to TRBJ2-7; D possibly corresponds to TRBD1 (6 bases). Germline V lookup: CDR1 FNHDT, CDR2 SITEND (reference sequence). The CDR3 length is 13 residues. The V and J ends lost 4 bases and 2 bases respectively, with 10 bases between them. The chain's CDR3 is CASSPGTPYEQYF. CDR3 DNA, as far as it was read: TGTGCCAGCAGTCCCGGGACACCCTAT.

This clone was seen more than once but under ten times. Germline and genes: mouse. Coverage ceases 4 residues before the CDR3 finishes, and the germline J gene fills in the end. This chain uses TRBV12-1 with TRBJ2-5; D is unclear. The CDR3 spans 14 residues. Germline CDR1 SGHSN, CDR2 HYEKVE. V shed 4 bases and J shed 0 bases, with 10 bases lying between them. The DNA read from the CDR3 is TGTGCCAGCTCACCGACAATTAACCAAGAC. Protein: CASSPTINQD. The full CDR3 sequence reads CASSPTINQDTQYF.

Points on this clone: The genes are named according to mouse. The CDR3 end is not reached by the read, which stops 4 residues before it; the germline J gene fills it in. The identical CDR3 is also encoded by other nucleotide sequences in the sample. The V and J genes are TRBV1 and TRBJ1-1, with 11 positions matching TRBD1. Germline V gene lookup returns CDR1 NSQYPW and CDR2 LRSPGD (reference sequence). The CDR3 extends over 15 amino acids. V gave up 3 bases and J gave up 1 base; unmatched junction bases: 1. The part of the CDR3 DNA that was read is TGCACCTGCAGTGCGGGACAGGGGGGGAACACA. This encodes CTCSAGQGGNT. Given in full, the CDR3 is CTCSAGQGGNTEVFF.

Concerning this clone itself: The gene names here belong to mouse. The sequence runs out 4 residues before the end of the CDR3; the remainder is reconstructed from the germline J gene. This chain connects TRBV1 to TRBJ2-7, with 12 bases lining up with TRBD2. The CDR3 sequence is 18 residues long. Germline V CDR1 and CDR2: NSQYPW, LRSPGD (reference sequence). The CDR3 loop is CTCSAADRDWGASYEQYF. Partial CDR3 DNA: TGCACCTGCAGTGCAGCCGACCGGGACTGGGGGGCCTCTTAT.

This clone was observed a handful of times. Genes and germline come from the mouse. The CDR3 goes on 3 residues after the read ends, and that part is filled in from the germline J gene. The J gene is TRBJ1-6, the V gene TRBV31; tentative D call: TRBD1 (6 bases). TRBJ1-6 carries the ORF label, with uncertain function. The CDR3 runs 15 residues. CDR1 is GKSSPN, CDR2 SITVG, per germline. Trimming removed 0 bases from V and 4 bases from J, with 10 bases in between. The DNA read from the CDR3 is TGTGCCTGGAGTCTATTGGGACAATATAATTCGCCC. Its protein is CAWSLLGQYNSP. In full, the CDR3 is CAWSLLGQYNSPLYF.

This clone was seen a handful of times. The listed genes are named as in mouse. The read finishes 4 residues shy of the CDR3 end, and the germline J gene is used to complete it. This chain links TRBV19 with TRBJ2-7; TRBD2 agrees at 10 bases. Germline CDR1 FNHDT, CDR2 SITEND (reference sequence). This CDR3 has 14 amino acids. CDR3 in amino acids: CASSIFLGGHEQYF. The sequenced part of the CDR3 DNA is TGTGCCAGCAGTATCTTCCTGGGGGGGCAT.

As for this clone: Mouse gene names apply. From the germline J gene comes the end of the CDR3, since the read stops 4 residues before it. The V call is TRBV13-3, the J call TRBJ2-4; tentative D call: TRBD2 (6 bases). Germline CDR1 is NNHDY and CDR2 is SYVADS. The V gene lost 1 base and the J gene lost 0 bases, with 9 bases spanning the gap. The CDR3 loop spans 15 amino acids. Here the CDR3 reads CASSDLGVSQNTLYF. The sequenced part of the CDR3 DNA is TGTGCCAGCAGTGATTTGGGGGTTAGTCAAAAC.

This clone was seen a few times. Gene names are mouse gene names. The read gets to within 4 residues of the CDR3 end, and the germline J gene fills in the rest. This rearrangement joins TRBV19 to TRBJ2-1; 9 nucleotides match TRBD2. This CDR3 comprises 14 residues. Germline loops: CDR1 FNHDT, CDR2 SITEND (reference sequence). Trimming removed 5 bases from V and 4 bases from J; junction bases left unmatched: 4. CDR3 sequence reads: CASRHWGAYAEQFF. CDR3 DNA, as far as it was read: TGTGCCAGCAGACACTGGGGGGCGTATGCT.

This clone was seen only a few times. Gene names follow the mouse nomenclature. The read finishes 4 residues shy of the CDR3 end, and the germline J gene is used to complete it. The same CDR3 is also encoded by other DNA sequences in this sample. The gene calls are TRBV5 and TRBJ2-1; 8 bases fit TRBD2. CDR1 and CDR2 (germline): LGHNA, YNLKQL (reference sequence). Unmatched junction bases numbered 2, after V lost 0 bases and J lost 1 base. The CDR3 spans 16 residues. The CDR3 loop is CASSQEGGGNYAEQFF. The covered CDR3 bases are TGTGCCAGCAGCCAAGAGGGGGGGGGCAACTATGCT.

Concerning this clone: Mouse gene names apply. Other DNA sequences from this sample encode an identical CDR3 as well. The CDR3 DNA, read in part, is TGTGCCAGCAGCCAAGACCGGGACAGGGGAGAC. This codes for CASSQDRDRGD. In full, the CDR3 reads CASSQDRDRGDTQYF. The V and J genes are TRBV5 and TRBJ2-5; 10 nucleotides match TRBD1. Sequencing ends 4 residues short of the CDR3 end; the germline J gene provides the rest. The CDR3 totals 15 residues. Per germline, CDR1 LGHNA and CDR2 YNLKQL (reference sequence).

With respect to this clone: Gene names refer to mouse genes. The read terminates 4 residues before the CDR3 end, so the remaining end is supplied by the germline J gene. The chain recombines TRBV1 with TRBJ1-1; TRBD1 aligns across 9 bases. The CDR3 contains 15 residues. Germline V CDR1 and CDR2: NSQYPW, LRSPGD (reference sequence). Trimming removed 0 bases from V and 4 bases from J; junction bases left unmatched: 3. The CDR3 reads CTCSAEGQGFTEVFF. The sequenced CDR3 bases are TGCACCTGCAGTGCAGAAGGACAGGGGTTCACA.

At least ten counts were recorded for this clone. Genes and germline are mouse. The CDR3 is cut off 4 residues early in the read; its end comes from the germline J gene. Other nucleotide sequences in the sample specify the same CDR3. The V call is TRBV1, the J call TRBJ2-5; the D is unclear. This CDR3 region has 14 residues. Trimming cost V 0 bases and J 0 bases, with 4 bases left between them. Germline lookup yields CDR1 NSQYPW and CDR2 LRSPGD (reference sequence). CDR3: CTCSADINQDTQYF. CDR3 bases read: TGCACCTGCAGTGCAGACATTAACCAAGAC.